Included here is one T cell receptor (beta chain) sequence, with context. Regarding treatment: 15 to 20 received Ad26.COV2.S at low or high dose, single or two shots; 5 received placebo; per-sample allocation not given. Samples analyzed were those drawn on day 63 after the first vaccine or placebo injection. The assay was immunoSEQ multiplex PCR, and TCRdb's table has in-frame clones only and misses some. This sample yields about 330,000 clones, of which about 90% are seen a single time; approximately 5.8% belongs to the top ten. The data are from a study of Ad26.COV2.S vaccination and SARS-CoV-2 variants. This sequence was found in a person between 18 and 59 years old who received the Ad26.COV2.S COVID-19 vaccine or a placebo. The specimen comprised peripheral blood, sampled in a trial of Ad26.COV2.S vaccine versus placebo.

CDR3 amino acids: CASSIRGISGANVLTF. The CDR3 coding sequence is TGTGCCAGCAGCATACGAGGCATTTCTGGGGCCAACGTCCTGACTTTC. J is TRBJ2-6 and V is TRBV9; D is unresolved. CDR3 length: 16 residues. Trimming removed 4 bases at V and 1 base at J, with 12 bases between. Germline V gives CDR1 SGDLS, CDR2 YYNGEE.